This T cell receptor (beta chain) emerged from a study of CD8+ T cells in alopecia areata (dated by TCRdb to between 2018 and 2020). In terms of the full investigation: The treated patients, all with moderate-to-severe alopecia areata, were enrolled in an open-label pilot trial of oral tofacitinib given at 5 to 10 mg twice daily. Patients received tofacitinib for 6 to 18 months and were then followed off drug for 6 months to check for delayed response and recurrence. Scalp tissue and sorted CD4+ and CD8+ peripheral blood T cells from patchy and totalis/universalis alopecia areata patients and from healthy controls were covered by human TCRbeta sequencing. Patients on tofacitinib were biopsied at baseline and after 4 and 24 weeks of treatment, and several of the patients also had a later scalp biopsy. The study used high-throughput TCRbeta sequencing to examine T cell clonal expansion in alopecia areata, in both the C3H/HeJ mouse model and human patients. Amplification of TCRbeta CDR3 regions was done by immunoSEQ multiplex PCR using 35 Vbeta forward primers and 13 Jbeta reverse primers. Clonality in the scalp was compared among normal scalp (n=4), patchy alopecia areata scalp (n=8), and alopecia totalis/universalis scalp (n=8). RNA came from the PAXgene miRNA kit for fixed scalp, the miRNeasy kit for PBMCs, and the RNeasy kit for mouse skin. For the treated patients, the SALT score, which quantifies what percentage of scalp surface area is affected, served as the measure of disease severity. Overall results and qualifications from the work: Many expanded lesional clones were found to persist in scalp and blood during tofacitinib treatment, and relapse after treatment cessation may be partly explained by this persistence. Shared TCR sequences between patients were less evident than in mice, which may be partly attributable to HLA diversity in the patient population. Unlike mouse skin, which is dominated by gammadelta T cells, normal human skin has resident alphabeta T cells that are also sequenced, and this complicates analysis of the scalp TCR repertoire. Lesional scalp, especially in alopecia totalis/universalis, showed higher clonality and more expanded CD8+ clones than normal scalp, suggesting antigenic drive. Tofacitinib significantly decreased scalp clonality and the number of expanded CD8+ clones among the top 100 scalp clones. Because the treated cohort was small and had only one nonresponder, larger studies are needed to examine links between baseline CD8+ expansion and response.

Comments on this clone: This receptor's antigen is unknown. No base-level quality is on record; no much larger clone is a single base apart. The same CDR3 is also encoded by other DNA sequences in this sample.

Taken with the paper, the label for treatment or condition translates to: oral pan-JAK inhibitor, 5-10 mg twice daily. Lesional scalp punch biopsies and peripheral blood were collected from alopecia areata patients. PBMCs were isolated by density centrifugation and stained for CD3, CD4 and CD8, after which CD4+ and CD8+ T cells were sorted on a FACSAria. The CDR3 runs 12 residues from the cysteine to the phenylalanine. Only the CDR3 region is kept as DNA, spanning 36 bases read in frame from base 1. V and J lose 5 bases and 5 bases, and a span of 8 bases separates them. The germline V gene sets CDR1 to MDHEN and CDR2 to SYDVKM. Library preparation employed the immunoSEQ multiplex PCR assay. To provide template for TCR sequencing, every sample had RNA extracted and reverse transcribed into cDNA. First-strand cDNA was synthesized with SuperScript III using a 2:1 mix of oligo-dT and random hexamers. A synthetic immune receptor repertoire was used to assess amplification bias, and residual bias was removed computationally. Processing in the source paper ran as follows. Raw reads were preprocessed to remove errors, and CDR3 was defined according to IMGT conventions as the region from the conserved cysteine to phenylalanine. To get clonality, Shannon entropy was normalized by log2 of the number of productive unique TCRs and the result was subtracted from 1. Scalp TCRbeta sequences were cross-referenced with sorted blood CD4 and CD8 repertoires so that the CD4 or CD8 identity of scalp clones could be inferred. TCRdb holds this immuneACCESS table with in-frame rearrangements only. Some clones are missing; in checked studies, unresolved V genes explain under half, and the rest has no known cause. For V, J and clone size, that table is used; D and trimming come from the DNA. This sample lists hundreds of thousands of clones; over 60% were detected once. The ten largest clonotypes hold about 1.2% of the sample.

The chain is made from TRBV28 and TRBJ2-3; the D gene lacks a confident call. The sequence derives from a human donor with alopecia areata. Specimen: CD4+ T cells sorted from blood, collected at week 44, from a patient treated with tofacitinib. In nucleotides, the sequence is TGTGCCAGCAGTCTACGCGGAGATACGCAGTATTTT. This gives the protein CASSLRGDTQYF.